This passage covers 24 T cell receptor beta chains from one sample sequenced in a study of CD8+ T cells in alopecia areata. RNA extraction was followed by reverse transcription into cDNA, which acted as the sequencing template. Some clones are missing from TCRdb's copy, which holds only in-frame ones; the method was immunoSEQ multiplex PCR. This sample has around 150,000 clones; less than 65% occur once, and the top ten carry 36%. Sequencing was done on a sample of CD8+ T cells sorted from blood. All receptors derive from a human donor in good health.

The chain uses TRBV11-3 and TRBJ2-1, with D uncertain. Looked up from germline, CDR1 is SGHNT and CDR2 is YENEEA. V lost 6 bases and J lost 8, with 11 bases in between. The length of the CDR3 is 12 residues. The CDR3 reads CASSERVDEQFF. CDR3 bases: TGTGCCAGCAGTGAACGGGTGGATGAGCAGTTCTTC.

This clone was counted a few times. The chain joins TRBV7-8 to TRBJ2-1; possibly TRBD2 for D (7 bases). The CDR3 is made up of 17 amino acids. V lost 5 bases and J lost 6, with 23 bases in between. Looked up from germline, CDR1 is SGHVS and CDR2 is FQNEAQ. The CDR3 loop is CASSPERGGVEGNEQFF. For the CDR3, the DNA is TGTGCCAGCAGCCCTGAAAGGGGGGGAGTAGAGGGCAATGAGCAGTTCTTC.

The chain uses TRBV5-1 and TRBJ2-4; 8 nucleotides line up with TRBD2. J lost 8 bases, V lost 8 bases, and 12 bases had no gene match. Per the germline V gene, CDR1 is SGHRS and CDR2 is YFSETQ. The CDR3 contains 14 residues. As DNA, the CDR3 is TGCGCCAGTCGCCCGGGACTAGATTTTGACATTCAGTACTTC. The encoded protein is CASRPGLDFDIQYF.

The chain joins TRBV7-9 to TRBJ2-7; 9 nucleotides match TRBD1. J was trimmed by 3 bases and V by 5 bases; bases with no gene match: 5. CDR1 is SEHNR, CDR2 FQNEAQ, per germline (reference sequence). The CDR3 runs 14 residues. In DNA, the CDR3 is TGTGCCAGCAGCCCACAGGGGGCAGACTACGAGCAGTACTTC. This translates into CASSPQGADYEQYF.

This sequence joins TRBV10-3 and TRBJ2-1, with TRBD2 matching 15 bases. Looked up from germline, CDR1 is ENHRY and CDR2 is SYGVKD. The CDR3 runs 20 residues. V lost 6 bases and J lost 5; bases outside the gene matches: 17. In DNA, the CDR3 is TGTGCCATCAGCCATCCGGGACTAGCGGGAGGTTCGGTGGCGGACAATGAGCAGTTCTTC. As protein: CAISHPGLAGGSVADNEQFF.

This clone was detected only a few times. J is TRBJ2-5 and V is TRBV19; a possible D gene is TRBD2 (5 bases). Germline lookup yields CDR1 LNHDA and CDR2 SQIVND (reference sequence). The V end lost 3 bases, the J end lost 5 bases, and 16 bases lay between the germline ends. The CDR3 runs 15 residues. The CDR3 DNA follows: TGTGCCAGTAGTATCACTCGGACTCTGGATGAGACCCAGTACTTC. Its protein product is CASSITRTLDETQYF.

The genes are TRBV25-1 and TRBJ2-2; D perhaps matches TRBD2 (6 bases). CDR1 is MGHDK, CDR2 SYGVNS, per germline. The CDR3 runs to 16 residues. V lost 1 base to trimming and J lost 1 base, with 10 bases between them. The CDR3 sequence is CASSEFLAENTGELFF. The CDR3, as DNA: TGTGCCAGCAGTGAATTCTTAGCGGAGAACACCGGGGAGCTGTTTTTT.

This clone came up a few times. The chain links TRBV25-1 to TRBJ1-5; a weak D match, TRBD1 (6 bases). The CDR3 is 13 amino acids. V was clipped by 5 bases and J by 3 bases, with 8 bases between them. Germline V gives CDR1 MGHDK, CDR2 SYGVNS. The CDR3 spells CASSSGVNQPQHF. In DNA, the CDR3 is TGTGCCAGCAGTTCAGGGGTCAATCAGCCCCAGCATTTT.

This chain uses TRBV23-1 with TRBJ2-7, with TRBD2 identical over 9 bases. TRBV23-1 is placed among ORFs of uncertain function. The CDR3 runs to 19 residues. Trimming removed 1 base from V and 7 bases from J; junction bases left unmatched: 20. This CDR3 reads CASSQLSPLIAGAVGEQYF. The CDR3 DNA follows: TGCGCCAGCAGTCAATTATCCCCACTTATAGCGGGAGCTGTGGGAGAGCAGTACTTC.

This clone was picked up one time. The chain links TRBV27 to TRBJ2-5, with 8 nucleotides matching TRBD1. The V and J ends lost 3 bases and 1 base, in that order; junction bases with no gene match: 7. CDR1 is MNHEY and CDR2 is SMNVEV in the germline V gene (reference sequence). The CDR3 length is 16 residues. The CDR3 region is CASSFLAGGLQETQYF. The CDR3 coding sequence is TGTGCCAGCAGTTTTCTCGCAGGGGGCCTCCAAGAGACCCAGTACTTC.

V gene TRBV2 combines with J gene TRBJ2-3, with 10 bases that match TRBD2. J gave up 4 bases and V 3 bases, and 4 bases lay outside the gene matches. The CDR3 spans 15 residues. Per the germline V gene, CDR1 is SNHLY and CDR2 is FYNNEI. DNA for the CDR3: TGTGCCAGCAGTGACGTAGCGGGAGGCGCAGATACGCAGTATTTT. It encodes CASSDVAGGADTQYF.

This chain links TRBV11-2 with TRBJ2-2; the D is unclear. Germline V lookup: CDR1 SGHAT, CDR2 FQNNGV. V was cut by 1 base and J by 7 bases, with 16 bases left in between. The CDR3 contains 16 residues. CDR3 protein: CASSLVPPPANGELFF. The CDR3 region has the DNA TGTGCCAGCAGCTTAGTTCCCCCCCCCGCCAACGGGGAGCTGTTTTTT.

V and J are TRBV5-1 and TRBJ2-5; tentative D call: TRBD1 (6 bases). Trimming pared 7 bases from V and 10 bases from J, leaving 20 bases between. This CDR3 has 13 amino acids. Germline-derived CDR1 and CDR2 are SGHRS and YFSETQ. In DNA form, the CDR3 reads TGCGCCAGCGGGGAGACAGGCGGTTCGATCCAGTACTTC. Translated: CASGETGGSIQYF.

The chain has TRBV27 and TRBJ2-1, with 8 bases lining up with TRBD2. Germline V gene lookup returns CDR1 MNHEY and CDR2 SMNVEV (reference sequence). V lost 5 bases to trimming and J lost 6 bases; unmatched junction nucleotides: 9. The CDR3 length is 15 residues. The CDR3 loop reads CASSPLAGLFNEQFF. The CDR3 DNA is TGTGCCAGCAGTCCTTTAGCGGGATTGTTCAATGAGCAGTTCTTC.

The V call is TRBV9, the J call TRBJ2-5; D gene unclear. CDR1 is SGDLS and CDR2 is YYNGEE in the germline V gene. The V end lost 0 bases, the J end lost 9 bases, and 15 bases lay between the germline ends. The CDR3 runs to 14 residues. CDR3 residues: CASSVEGPAGAQYF. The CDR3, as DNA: TGTGCCAGCAGCGTAGAAGGGCCCGCCGGAGCCCAGTACTTC.

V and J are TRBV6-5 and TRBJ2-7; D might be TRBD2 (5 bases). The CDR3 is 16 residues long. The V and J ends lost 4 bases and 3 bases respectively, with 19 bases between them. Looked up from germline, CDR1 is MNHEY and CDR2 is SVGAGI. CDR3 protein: CASSSGPPIGGYEQYF. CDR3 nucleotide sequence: TGTGCCAGCAGTTCGGGCCCCCCGATTGGAGGCTACGAGCAGTACTTC.

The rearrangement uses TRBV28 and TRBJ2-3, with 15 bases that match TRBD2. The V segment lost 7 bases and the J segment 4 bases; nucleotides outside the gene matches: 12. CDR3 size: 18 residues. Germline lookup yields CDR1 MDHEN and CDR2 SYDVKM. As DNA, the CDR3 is TGTGCCAGCACTGGGCGGACTAGCGGGAGGGCCGGCCCAGATACGCAGTATTTT. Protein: CASTGRTSGRAGPDTQYF.

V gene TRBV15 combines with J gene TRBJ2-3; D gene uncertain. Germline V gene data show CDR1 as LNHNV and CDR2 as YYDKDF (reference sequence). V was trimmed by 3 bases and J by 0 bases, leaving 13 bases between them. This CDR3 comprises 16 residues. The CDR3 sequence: CATSRERSLSTDTQYF. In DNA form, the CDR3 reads TGTGCCACCAGCAGGGAAAGGAGCCTAAGCACAGATACGCAGTATTTT.

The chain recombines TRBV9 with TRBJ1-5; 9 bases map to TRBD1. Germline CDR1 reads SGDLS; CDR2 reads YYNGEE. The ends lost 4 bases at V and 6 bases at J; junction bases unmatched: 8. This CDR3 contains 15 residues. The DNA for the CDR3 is TGTGCCAGCAGCCCCTTAGGGACAGGGATTCAGCCCCAGCATTTT. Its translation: CASSPLGTGIQPQHF.

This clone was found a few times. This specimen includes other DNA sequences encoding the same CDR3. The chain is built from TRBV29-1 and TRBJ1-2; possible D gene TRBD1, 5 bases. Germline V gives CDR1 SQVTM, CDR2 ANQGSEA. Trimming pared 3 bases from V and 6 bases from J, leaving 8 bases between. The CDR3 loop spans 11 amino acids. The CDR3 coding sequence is TGCAGCGTTGAGGTCAGGGATGGCTACACCTTC. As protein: CSVEVRDGYTF.

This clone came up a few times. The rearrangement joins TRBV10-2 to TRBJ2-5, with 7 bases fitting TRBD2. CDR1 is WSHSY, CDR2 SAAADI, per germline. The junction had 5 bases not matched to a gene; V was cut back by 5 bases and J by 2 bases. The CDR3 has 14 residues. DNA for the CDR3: TGCGCCAGCAGTTCGCGGGAGAAGCAAGAGACCCAGTACTTC. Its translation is CASSSREKQETQYF.

CDR3 sequence reads: CASSPLRAASGFEQFF. Here the CDR3 DNA reads TGTGCCAGCAGCCCCCTCCGAGCGGCTAGCGGTTTTGAGCAGTTCTTC. The chain employs TRBV9 and TRBJ2-1; 7 nucleotides agree with TRBD2. The CDR3 is 16 residues long. V was clipped by 4 bases and J by 9 bases; unmatched bases: 16. Germline-derived CDR1 and CDR2 are SGDLS and YYNGEE.

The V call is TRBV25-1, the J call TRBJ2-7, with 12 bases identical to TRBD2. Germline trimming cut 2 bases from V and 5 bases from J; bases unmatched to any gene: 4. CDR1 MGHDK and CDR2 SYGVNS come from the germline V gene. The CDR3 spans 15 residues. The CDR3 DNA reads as TGTGCCAGCAGTGAAACTAGCGGGAGGCTCCACGAGCAGTACTTC. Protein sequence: CASSETSGRLHEQYF.

The CDR3 reads CASGTNRDSGYTF. CDR3 DNA: TGCGCCAGCGGAACCAACAGGGACTCCGGCTACACCTTC. J is TRBJ1-2 and V is TRBV4-1, with D possibly matching TRBD1 (6 bases). The CDR3 has 13 amino acids. The germline CDR1 and CDR2 sequences are MGHRA and YSYEKL. The V gene lost 8 bases and the J gene lost 8 bases, with 18 bases spanning the gap.